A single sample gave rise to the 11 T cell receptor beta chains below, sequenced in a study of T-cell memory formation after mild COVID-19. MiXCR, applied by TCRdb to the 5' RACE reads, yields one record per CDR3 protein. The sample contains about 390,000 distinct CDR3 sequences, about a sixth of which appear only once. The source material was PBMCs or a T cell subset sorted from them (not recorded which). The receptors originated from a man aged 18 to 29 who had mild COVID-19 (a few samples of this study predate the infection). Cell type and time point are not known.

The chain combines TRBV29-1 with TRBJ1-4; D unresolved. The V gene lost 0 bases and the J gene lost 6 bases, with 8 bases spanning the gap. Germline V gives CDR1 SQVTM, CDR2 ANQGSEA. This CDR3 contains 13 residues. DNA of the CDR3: TGCAGCGTTGAAGATTTGAGCGATGAAAAACTGTTTTTT. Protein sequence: CSVEDLSDEKLFF.

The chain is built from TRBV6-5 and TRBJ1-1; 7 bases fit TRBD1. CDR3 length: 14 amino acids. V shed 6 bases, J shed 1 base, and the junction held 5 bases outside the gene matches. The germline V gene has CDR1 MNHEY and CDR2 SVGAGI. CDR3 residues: CASRPYRGNTEAFF. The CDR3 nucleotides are TGTGCCAGCAGACCATACAGGGGGAACACTGAAGCTTTCTTT.

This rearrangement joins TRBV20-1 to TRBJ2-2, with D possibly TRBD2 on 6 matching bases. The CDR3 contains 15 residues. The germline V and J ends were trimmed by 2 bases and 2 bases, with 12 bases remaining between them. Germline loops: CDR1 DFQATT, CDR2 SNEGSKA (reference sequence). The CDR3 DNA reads TGCAGTGCTAGACGCCCGGGACTTAACACCGGGGAGCTGTTTTTT. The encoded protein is CSARRPGLNTGELFF.

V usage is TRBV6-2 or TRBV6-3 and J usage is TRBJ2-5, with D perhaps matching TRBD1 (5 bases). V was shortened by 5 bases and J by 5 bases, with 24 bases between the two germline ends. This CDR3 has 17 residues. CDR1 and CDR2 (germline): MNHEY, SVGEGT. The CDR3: CASSTFPPGMGWETQYF. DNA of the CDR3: TGTGCCAGCAGTACCTTTCCTCCAGGGATGGGTTGGGAGACCCAGTACTTC.

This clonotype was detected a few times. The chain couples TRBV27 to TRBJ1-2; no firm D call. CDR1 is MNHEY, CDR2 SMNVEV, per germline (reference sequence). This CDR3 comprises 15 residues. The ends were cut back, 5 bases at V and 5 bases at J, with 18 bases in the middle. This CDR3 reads CASSTGGWGVYGYTF. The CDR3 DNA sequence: TGTGCCAGCAGTACGGGCGGTTGGGGAGTATATGGCTACACCTTC.

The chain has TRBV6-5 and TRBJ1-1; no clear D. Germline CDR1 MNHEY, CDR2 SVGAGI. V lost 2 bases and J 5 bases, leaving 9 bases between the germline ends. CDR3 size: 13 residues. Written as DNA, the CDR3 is TGTGCCAGCAGTTACGGTGCTTGGACTGAAGCTTTCTTT. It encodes CASSYGAWTEAFF.

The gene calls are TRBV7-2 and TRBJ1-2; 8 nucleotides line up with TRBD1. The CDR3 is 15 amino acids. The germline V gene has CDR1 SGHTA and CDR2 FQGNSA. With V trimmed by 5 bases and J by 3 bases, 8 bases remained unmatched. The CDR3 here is CASSQVAGGDYGYTF. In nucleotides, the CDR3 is TGTGCCAGCAGCCAGGTGGCAGGGGGCGACTATGGCTACACCTTC.

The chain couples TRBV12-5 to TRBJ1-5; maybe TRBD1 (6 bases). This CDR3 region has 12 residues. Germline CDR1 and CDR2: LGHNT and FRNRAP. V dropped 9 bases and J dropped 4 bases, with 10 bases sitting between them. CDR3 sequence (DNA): TGTGCTAGCCGGGGGGCTAATCAGCCCCAGCATTTT. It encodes CASRGANQPQHF.

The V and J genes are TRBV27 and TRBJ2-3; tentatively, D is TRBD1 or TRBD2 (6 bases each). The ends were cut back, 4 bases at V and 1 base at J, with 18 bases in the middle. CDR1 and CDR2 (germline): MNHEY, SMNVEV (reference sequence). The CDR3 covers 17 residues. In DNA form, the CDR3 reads TGTGCCAGCAGTTCAAGAAAAGGGGGGCCTGGCACAGATACGCAGTATTTT. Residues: CASSSRKGGPGTDTQYF.

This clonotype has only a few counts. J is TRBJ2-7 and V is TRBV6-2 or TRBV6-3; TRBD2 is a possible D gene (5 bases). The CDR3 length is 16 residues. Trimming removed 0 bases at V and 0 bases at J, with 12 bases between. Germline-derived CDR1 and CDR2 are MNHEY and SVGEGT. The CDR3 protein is CASSYSNGSPSYEQYV. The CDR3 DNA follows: TGTGCCAGCAGTTACTCGAATGGGAGCCCCTCCTACGAGCAGTACGTC.

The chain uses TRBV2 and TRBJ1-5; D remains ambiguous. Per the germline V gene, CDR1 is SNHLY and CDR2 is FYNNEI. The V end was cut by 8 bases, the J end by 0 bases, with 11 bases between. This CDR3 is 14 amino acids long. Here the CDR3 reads CASELGFSNQPQHF. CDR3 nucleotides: TGTGCCAGCGAGTTAGGGTTTAGCAATCAGCCCCAGCATTTT.